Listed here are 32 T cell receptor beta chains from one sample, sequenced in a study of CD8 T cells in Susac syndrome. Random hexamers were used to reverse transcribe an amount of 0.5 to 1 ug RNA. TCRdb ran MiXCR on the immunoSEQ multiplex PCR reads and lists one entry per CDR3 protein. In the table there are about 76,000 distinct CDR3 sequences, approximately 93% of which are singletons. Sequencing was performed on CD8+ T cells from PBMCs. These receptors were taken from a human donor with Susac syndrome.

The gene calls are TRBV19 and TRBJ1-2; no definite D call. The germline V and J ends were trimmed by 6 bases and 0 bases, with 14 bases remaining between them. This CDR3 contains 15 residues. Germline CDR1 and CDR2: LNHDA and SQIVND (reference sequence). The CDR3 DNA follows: TGTGCCAGTAGACTACCAGGCGACGCTAACTATGGCTACACCTTC. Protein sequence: CASRLPGDANYGYTF.

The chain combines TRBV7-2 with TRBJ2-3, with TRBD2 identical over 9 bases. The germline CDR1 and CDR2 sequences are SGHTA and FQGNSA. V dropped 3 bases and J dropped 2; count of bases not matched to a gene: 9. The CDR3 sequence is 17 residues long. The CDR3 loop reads CASSFFGLAGPTDTQYF. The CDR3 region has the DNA TGTGCCAGCAGCTTTTTCGGTCTAGCGGGACCCACAGATACGCAGTATTTT.

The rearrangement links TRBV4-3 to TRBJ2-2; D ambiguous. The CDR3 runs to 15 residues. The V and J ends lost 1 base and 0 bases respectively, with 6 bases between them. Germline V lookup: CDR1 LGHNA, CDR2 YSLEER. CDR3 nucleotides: TGCGCCAGCAGCCAAGGGGGTACGAACACCGGGGAGCTGTTTTTT. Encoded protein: CASSQGGTNTGELFF.

CDR3 coding DNA: TGCAGTGCTAGGCGGGTAGCGGGGGACTCCTACGAGCAGTACTTC. It codes for CSARRVAGDSYEQYF. V is TRBV20-1 and J is TRBJ2-7; 9 nucleotides line up with TRBD2. Germline CDR1 DFQATT, CDR2 SNEGSKA (reference sequence). After removal of 3 bases from V and 0 bases from J, the junction contained 6 bases not matched to a gene. The CDR3 consists of 15 residues.

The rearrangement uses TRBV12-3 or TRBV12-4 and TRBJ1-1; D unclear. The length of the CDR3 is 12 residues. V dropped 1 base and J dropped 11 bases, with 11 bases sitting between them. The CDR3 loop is CASSLGRIGAFF. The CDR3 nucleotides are TGTGCCAGCAGTTTAGGTCGGATAGGGGCTTTCTTT.

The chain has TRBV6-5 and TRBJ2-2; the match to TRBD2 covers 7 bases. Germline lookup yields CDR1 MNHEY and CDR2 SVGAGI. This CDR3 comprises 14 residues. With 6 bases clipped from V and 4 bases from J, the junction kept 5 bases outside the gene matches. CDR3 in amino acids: CASSQGLTTGELFF. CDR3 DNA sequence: TGTGCCAGCAGCCAGGGACTAACCACCGGGGAGCTGTTTTTT.

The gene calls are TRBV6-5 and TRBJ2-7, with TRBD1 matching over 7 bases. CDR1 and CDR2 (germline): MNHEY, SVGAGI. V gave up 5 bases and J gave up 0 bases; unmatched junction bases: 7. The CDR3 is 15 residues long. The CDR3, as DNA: TGTGCCAGCAGTCGTGCCGGGACAGTCTCCTACGAGCAGTACTTC. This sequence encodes CASSRAGTVSYEQYF.

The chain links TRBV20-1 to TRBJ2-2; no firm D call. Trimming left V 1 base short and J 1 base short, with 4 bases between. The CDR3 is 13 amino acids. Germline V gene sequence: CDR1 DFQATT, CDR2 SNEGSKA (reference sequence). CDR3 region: CSARGENTGELFF. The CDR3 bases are TGCAGTGCTAGAGGGGAGAACACCGGGGAGCTGTTTTTT.

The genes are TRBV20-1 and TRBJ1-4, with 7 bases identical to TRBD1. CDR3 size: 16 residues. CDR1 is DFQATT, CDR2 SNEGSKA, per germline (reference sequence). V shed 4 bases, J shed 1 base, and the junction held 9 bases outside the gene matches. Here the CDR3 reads CSAIRQGGITNEKLFF. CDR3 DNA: TGCAGTGCTATTCGACAGGGCGGGATAACTAATGAAAAACTGTTTTTT.

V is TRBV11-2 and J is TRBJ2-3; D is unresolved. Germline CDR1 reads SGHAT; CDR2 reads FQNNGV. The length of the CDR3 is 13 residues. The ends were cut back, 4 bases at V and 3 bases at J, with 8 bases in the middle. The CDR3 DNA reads TGTGCCAGCAGCTCGCGACAAACAGATACGCAGTATTTT. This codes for CASSSRQTDTQYF. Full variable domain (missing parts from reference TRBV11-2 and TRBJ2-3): EAGVAQSPRYKIIEKRQSVAFWCNPISGHATLYWYQQILGQGPKLLIQFQNNGVVDDSQLPKDRFSAERLKGVDSTLKIQPAKLEDSAVYLCASSSRQTDTQYFGPGTRLTVL.

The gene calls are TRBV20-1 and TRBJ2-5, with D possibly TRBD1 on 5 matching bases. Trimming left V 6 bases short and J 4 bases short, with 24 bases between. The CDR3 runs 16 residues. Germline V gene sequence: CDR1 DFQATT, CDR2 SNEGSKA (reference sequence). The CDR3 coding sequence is TGCAGTGCCCCCCCTTCCGTGTCAGGGATTCGAGAGACCCAGTACTTC. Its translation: CSAPPSVSGIRETQYF.

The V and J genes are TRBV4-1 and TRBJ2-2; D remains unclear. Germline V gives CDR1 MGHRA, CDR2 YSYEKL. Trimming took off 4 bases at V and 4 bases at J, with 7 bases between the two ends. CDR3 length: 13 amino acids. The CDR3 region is CASSRVLTGELFF. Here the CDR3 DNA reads TGCGCCAGCAGCCGAGTGCTCACCGGGGAGCTGTTTTTT.

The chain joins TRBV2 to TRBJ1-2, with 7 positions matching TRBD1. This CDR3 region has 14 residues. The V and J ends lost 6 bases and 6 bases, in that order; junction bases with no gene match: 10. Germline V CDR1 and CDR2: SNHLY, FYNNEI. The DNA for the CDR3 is TGTGCCAGCAGGGGAACAGGGGTGGTAGATGGCTACACCTTC. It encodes CASRGTGVVDGYTF.

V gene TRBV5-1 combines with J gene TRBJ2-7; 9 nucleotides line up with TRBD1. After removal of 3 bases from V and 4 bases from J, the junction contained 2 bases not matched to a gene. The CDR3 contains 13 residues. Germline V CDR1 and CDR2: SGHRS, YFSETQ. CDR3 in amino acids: CASSSGQGYEQYF. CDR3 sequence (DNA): TGCGCCAGCAGCTCGGGACAGGGATACGAGCAGTACTTC.

For the CDR3, the DNA is TGTGCCAGCAGCTTAATGGGGGGGCCGGGGAATGAGCAGTTCTTC. The encoded protein is CASSLMGGPGNEQFF. The V and J genes are TRBV7-3 and TRBJ2-1; a possible D gene is TRBD2 (7 bases). Looked up from germline, CDR1 is SGHTA and CDR2 is FQGTGA. Trimming cost V 1 base and J 7 bases, with 14 bases left between them. The CDR3 is made up of 15 amino acids.

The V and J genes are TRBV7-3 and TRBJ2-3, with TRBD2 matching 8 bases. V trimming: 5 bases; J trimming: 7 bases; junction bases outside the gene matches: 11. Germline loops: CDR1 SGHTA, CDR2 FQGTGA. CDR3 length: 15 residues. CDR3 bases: TGTGCCAGCAGCCGTCACTCCGGGGGGGCATATACGCAGTATTTT. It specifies CASSRHSGGAYTQYF. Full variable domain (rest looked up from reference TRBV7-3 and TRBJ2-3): GAGVSQTPSNKVTEKGKYVELRCDPISGHTALYWYRQSLGQGPEFLIYFQGTGAADDSGLPNDRFFAVRPEGSVSTLKIQRTERGDSAVYLCASSRHSGGAYTQYFGPGTRLTVL.

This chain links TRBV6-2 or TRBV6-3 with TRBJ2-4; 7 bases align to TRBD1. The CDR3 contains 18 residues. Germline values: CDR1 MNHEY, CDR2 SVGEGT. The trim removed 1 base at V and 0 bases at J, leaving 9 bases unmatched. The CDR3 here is CASSYFPDRFLAKNIQYF. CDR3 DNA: TGTGCCAGCAGTTACTTTCCGGACAGGTTTCTAGCCAAAAACATTCAGTACTTC.

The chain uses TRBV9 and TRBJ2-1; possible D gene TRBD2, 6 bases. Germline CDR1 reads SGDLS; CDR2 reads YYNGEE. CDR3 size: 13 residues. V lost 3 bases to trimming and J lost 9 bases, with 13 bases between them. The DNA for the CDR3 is TGTGCCAGCAGCGACATTGGGGGGACTGAGCAGTTCTTC. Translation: CASSDIGGTEQFF.

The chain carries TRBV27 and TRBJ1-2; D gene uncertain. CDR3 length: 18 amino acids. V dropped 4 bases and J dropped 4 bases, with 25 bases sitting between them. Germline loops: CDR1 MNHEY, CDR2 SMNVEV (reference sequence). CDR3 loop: CASSSRVKRIRPLYGYTF. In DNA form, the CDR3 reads TGTGCCAGCAGTTCCAGAGTTAAGAGAATTCGACCCCTCTATGGCTACACCTTC.

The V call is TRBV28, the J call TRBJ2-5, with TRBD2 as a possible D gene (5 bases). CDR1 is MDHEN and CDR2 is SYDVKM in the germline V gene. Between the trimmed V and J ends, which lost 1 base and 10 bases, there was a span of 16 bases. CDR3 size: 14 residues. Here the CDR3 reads CASSLLEAPAVQYF. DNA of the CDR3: TGTGCCAGCAGTTTATTGGAGGCCCCGGCGGTCCAGTACTTC.

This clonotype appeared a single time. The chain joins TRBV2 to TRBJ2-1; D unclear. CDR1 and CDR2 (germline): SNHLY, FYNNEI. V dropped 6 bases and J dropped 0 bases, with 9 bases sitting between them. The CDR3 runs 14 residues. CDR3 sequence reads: CASRPGSSYNEQFF. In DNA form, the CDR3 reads TGTGCCAGCAGACCCGGTAGCTCCTACAATGAGCAGTTCTTC.

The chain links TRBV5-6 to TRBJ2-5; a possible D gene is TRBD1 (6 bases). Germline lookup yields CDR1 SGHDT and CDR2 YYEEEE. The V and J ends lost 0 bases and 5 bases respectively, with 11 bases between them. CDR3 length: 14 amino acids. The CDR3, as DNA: TGTGCCAGCAGCTTGGTTGACAGGTGGGAGACCCAGTACTTC. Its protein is CASSLVDRWETQYF.

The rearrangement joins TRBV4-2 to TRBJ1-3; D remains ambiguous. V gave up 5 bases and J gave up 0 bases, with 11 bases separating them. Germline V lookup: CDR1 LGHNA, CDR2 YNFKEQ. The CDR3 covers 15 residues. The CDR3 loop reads CASSGPGPSGNTIYF. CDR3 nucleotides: TGTGCCAGCAGCGGGCCGGGTCCCTCTGGAAACACCATATATTTT.

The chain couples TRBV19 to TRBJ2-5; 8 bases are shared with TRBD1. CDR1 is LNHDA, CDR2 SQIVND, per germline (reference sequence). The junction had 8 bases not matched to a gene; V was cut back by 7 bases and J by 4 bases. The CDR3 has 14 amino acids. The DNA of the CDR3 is TGTGCCAGTAAGGGCCAGACAGGGGTAGAGACCCAGTACTTC. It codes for CASKGQTGVETQYF. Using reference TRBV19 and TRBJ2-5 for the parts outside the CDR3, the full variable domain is DGGITQSPKYLFRKEGQNVTLSCEQNLNHDAMYWYRQDPGQGLRLIYYSQIVNDFQKGDIAEGYSVSREKKESFPLTVTSAQKNPTAFYLCASKGQTGVETQYFGPGTRLLVL.

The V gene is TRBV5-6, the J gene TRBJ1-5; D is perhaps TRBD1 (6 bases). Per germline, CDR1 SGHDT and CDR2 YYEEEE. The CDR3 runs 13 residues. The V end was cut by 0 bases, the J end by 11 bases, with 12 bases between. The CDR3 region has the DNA TGTGCCAGCAGCTTGGCCCGACAGGCCACCCAGCATTTT. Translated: CASSLARQATQHF.

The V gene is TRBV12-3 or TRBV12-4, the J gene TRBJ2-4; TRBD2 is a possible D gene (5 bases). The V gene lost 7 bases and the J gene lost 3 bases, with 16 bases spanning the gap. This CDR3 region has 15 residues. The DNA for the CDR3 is TGTGCCAGCACCAACCGCGGGTTCGGCAAAAACATTCAGTACTTC. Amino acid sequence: CASTNRGFGKNIQYF.

For the CDR3, the DNA is TGTGCCAGCAGTGAGACTAGCGGGAGATTCGGTGGGACAGATACGCAGTATTTT. Translating gives CASSETSGRFGGTDTQYF. This chain uses TRBV2 with TRBJ2-3, with 12 bases that match TRBD2. CDR1 and CDR2 from the germline V gene are SNHLY and FYNNEI. The V gene end was trimmed by 3 bases and the J gene end by 3 bases; junction bases not matched to a gene: 10. The CDR3 has 18 residues.

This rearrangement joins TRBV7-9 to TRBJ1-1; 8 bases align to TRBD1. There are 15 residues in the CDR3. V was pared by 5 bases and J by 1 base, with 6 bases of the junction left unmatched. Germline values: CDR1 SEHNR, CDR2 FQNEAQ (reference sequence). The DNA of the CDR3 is TGTGCCAGCAGCGTTGGACAGGGAACGAACACTGAAGCTTTCTTT. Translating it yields CASSVGQGTNTEAFF.

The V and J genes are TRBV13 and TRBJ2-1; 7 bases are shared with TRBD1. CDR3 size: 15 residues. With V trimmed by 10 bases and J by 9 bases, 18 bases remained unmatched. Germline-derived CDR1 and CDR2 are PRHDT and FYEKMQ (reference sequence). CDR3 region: CATSETGHIVSEQFF. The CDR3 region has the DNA TGTGCCACCTCGGAGACAGGGCATATTGTTAGTGAGCAGTTCTTC.

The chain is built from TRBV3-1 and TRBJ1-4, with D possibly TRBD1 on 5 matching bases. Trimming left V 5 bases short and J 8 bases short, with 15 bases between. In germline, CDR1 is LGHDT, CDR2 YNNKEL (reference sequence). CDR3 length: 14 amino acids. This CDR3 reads CASSGAGRREKLFF. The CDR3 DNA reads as TGTGCCAGCAGCGGGGCAGGGCGGCGAGAAAAACTGTTTTTT.

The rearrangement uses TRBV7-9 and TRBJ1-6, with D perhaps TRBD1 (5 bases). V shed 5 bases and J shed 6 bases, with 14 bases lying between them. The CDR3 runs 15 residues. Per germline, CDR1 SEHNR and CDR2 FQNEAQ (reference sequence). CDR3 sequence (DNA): TGTGCCAGCAGCCCATCCGAAGGGACTAATTCACCCCTCCACTTT. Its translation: CASSPSEGTNSPLHF.

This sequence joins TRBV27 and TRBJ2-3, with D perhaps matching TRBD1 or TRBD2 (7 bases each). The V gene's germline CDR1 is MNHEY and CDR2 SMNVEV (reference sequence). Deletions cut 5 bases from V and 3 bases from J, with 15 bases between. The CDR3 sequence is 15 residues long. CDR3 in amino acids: CASSGRGRGTDTQYF. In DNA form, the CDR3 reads TGTGCCAGCAGTGGGAGGGGGCGTGGGACAGATACGCAGTATTTT.